Below, one TCR beta chain is given with its context. Its antigen is unidentified. This sample stems from a study of long-term antiretroviral therapy in people with HIV. Study in general: The earliest samples came about a decade before the 2015 immediate-ART recommendation.

Overall study results and limits: Upon ART, diversity increased but remained lower than transplant donor controls.

Treatment locations for all participants with HIV were in the United States. They ran version v3.0 of the immunoSEQ assay at survey level. Per-sample sequencing targets were roughly 40,000-50,000 T-cell genomes. Method: immunoSEQ multiplex PCR; TCRdb's copy keeps in-frame clones and lacks some. The sample lists about 29,000 clones, around 83% occurring once. Trimming cost V 3 bases and J 4 bases; bases outside gene matches: 7. Germline V gene sequence: CDR1 MDHEN, CDR2 SYDVKM. This CDR3 has 15 residues. The origin of this receptor is a man aged 50-60 years with HIV. The gene calls are TRBV28 and TRBJ2-7; 9 bases are shared with TRBD2. The sample was unsorted PBMCs, taken 2.9 years after starting antiretroviral therapy. CDR3: CASSLGGGAGYEQYF. Here the CDR3 DNA reads TGTGCCAGCAGTTTGGGCGGGGGGGCCGGGTACGAGCAGTACTTC.